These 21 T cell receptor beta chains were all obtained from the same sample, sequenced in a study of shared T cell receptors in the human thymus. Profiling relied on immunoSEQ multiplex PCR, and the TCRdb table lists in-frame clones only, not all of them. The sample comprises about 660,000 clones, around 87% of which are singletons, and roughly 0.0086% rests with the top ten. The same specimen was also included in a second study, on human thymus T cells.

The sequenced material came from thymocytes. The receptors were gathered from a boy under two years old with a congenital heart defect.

The CDR3: CASSVAGTTGGNEQFF. The CDR3 nucleotides read TGTGCCAGCAGCGTAGCGGGAACCACAGGGGGGAATGAGCAGTTCTTC. This chain uses TRBV9 with TRBJ2-1, with 8 bases fitting TRBD1. Germline trimming cut 0 bases from V and 7 bases from J; bases unmatched to any gene: 9. CDR3 length: 16 residues. Germline V lookup: CDR1 SGDLS, CDR2 YYNGEE.

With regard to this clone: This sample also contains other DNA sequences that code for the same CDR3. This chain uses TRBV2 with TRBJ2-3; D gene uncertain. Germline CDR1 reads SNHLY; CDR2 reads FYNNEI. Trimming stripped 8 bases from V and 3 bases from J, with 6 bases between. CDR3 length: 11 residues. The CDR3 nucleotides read TGTGCCAGCGCCCGGACAGATACGCAGTATTTT. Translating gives CASARTDTQYF.

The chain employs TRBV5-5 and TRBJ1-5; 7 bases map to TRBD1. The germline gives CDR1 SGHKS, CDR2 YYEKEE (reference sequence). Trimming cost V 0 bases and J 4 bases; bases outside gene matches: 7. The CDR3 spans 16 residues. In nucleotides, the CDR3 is TGTGCCAGCAGCTTGGACTCCCGGGACAGTAATCAGCCCCAGCATTTT. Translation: CASSLDSRDSNQPQHF.

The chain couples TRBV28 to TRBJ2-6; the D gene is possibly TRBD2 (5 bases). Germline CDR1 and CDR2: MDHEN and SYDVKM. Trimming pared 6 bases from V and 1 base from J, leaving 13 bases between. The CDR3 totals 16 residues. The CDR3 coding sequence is TGTGCCAGCAGCGACATGTCGGGGTCTGGGGCCAACGTCCTGACTTTC. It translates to CASSDMSGSGANVLTF.

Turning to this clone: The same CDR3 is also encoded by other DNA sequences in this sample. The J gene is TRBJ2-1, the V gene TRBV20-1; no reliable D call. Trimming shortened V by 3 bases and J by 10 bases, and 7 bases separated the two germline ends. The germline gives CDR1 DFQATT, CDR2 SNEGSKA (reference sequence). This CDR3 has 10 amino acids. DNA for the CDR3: TGCAGTGCTAGCGGCGGAGAGCAGTTCTTC. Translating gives CSASGGEQFF.

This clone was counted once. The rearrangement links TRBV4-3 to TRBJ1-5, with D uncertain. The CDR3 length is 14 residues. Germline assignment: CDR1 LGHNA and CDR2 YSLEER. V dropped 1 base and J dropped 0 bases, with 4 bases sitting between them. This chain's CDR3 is CASSQAHSNQPQHF. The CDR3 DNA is TGCGCCAGCAGCCAAGCCCATAGCAATCAGCCCCAGCATTTT.

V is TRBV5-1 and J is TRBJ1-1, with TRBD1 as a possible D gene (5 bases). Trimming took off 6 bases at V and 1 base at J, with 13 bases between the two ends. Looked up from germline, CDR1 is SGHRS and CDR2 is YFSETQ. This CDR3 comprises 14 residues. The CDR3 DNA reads TGCGCCAGCAAAGGAGGGGAGCGGAACACTGAAGCTTTCTTT. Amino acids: CASKGGERNTEAFF.

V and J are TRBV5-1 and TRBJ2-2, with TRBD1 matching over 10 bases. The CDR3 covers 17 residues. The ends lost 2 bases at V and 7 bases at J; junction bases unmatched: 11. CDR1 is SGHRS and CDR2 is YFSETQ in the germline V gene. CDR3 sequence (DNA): TGCGCCAGCAGCTTAAAGGCCGGGACAGGGGAGTACGGGGAGCTGTTTTTT. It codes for CASSLKAGTGEYGELFF.

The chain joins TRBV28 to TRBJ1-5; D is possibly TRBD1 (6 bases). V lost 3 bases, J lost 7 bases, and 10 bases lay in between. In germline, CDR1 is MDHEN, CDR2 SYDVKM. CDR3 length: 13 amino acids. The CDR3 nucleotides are TGTGCCAGCAGTTTTGGGGGACACCAGCCCCAGCATTTT. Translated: CASSFGGHQPQHF.

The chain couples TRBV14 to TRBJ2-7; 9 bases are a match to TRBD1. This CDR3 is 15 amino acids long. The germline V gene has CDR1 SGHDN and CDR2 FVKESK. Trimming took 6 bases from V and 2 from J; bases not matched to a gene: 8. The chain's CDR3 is CASSQTGQGAYEQYF. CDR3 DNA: TGTGCCAGCAGTCAAACGGGACAGGGAGCCTACGAGCAGTACTTC. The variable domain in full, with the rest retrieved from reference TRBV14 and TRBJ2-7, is EAGVTQFPSHSVIEKGQTVTLRCDPISGHDNLYWYRRVMGKEIKFLLHFVKESKQDESGMPNNRFLAERTGGTYSTLKVQPAELEDSGVYFCASSQTGQGAYEQYFGPGTRLTVT.

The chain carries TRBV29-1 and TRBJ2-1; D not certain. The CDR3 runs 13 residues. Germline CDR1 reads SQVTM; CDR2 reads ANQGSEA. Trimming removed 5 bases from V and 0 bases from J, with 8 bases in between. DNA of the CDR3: TGCAGCGTTCTAGTTTTCTCCTACAATGAGCAGTTCTTC. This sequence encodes CSVLVFSYNEQFF.

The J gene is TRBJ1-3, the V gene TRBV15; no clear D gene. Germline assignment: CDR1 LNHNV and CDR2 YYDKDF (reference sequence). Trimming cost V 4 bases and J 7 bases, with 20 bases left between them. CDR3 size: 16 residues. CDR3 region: CATSTGALGKLNTIYF. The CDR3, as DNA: TGTGCCACCAGCACCGGTGCCTTGGGCAAGCTGAACACCATATATTTT.

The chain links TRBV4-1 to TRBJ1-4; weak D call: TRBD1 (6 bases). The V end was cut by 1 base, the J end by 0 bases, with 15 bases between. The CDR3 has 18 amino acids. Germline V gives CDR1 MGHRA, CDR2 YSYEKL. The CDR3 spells CASSQGGGAGATNEKLFF. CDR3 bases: TGCGCCAGCAGCCAAGGTGGGGGCGCCGGAGCAACTAATGAAAAACTGTTTTTT.

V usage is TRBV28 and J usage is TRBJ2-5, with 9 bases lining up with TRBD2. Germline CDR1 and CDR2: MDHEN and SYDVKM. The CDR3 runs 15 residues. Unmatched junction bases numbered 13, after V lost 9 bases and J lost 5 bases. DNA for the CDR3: TGTGCCAGTCAGGGAGCGGGGGGCGCCAGGGAGACCCAGTACTTC. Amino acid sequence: CASQGAGGARETQYF.

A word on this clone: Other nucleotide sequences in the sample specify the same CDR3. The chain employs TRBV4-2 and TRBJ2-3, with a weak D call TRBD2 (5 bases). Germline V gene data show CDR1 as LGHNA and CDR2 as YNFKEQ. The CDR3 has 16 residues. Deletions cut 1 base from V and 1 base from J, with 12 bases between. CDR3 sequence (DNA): TGTGCCAGCAGCCAAGTAGGTCTAGCCGGCACAGATACGCAGTATTTT. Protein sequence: CASSQVGLAGTDTQYF.

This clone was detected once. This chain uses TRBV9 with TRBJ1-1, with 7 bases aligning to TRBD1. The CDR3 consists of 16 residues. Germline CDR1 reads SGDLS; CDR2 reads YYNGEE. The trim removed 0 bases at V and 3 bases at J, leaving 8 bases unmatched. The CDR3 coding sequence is TGTGCCAGCAGCGTAGAACGAGGGGGCGAGGACACTGAAGCTTTCTTT. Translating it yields CASSVERGGEDTEAFF. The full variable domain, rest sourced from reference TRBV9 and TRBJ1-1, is DSGVTQTPKHLITATGQRVTLRCSPRSGDLSVYWYQQSLDQGLQFLIQYYNGEERAKGNILERFSAQQFPDLHSELNLSSLELGDSALYFCASSVERGGEDTEAFFGQGTRLTVV.

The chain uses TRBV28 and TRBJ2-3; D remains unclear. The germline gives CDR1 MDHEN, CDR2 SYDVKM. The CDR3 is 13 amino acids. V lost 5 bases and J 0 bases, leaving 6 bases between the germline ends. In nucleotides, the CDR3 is TGTGCCAGCAGTACGACTAGCACAGATACGCAGTATTTT. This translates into CASSTTSTDTQYF.

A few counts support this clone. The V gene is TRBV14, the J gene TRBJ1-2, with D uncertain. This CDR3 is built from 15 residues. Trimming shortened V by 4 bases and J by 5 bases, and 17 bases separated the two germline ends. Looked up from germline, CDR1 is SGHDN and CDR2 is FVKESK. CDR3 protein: CASSPANRLAYGYTF. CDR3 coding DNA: TGTGCCAGCAGCCCCGCCAACCGATTAGCTTATGGCTACACCTTC.

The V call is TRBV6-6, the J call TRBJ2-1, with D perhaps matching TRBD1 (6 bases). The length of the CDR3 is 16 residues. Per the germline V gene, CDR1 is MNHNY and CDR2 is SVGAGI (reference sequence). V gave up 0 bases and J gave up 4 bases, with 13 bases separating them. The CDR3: CASSYSRQGQYNEQFF. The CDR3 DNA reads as TGTGCCAGCAGTTACTCGAGGCAGGGACAATACAATGAGCAGTTCTTC.

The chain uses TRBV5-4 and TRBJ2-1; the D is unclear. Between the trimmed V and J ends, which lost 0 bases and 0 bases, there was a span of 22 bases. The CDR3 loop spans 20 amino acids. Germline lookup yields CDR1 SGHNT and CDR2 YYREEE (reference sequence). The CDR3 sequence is CASSLGVGLSRLSSYNEQFF. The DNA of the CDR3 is TGTGCCAGCAGCTTGGGGGTTGGTCTTTCGCGGCTCAGCTCCTACAATGAGCAGTTCTTC.

CDR3 region: CSVRTSGVTQETQYF. The DNA for the CDR3 is TGCAGCGTCCGGACTAGCGGGGTAACACAAGAGACCCAGTACTTC. The chain combines TRBV29-1 with TRBJ2-5; 12 nucleotides align to TRBD2. V lost 6 bases and J lost 2; bases outside the gene matches: 7. This CDR3 region has 15 residues. Germline CDR1 and CDR2: SQVTM and ANQGSEA.